The 2 T cell receptor beta chains in this list originate from one sample, sequenced in a study of blood T cell repertoires in COVID-19. Profiling relied on immunoSEQ multiplex PCR, and the TCRdb table lists in-frame clones only, not all of them. The table shows approximately 150,000 clones, with roughly 87% occurring only once. Sequencing was carried out using peripheral blood. The receptors derive from a woman aged 55-70 years who had recovered from COVID-19.

V gene TRBV15 combines with J gene TRBJ2-7; 9 nucleotides align to TRBD2. V dropped 9 bases and J dropped 0; count of bases not matched to a gene: 6. Per germline, CDR1 LNHNV and CDR2 YYDKDF (reference sequence). The CDR3 runs to 14 residues. CDR3 protein: CATSGGPISYEQYF. Written as DNA, the CDR3 is TGTGCCACTAGCGGGGGCCCAATCTCCTACGAGCAGTACTTC.

The chain's CDR3 is CASSQQGSDTQYF. In DNA form, the CDR3 reads TGTGCCAGCAGTCAACAGGGCTCAGATACGCAGTATTTT. The gene calls are TRBV7-3 and TRBJ2-3, with TRBD1 as a possible D gene (6 bases). This CDR3 spans 13 amino acids. From germline, CDR1 is SGHTA and CDR2 FQGTGA. Trimming left V 6 bases short and J 4 bases short, with 11 bases between.